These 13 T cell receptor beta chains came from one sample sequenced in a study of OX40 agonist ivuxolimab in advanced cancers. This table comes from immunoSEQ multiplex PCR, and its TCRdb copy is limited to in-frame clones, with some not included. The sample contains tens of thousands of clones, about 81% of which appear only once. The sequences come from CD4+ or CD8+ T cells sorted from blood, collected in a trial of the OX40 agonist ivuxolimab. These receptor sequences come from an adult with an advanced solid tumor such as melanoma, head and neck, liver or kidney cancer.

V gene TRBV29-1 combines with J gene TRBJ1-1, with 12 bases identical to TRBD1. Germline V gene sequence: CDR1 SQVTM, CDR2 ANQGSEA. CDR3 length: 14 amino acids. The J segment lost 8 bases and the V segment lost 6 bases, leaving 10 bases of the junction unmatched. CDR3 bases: TGCAGCGTGGGGCGGGGACAGGGGGCTGAGGAAGCTTTCTTT. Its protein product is CSVGRGQGAEEAFF.

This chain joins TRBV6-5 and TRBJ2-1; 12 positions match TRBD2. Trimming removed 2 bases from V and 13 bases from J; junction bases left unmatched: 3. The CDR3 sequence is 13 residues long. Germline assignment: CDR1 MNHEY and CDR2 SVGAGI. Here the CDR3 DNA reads TGTGCCAGCAGTTACGGACTAGCGGGATCTCAGTTCTTC. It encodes CASSYGLAGSQFF.

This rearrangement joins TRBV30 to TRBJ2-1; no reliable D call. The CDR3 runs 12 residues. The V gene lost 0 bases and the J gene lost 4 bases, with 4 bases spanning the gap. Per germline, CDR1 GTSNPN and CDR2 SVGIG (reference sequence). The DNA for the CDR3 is TGTGCCTGGAGTGTTGGGTACAATGAGCAGTTCTTC. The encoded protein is CAWSVGYNEQFF.

CDR3 DNA sequence: TGCAGCGTCCGGGAGGTAAGCAAGACTGAAGCTTTCTTT. Translation: CSVREVSKTEAFF. This chain connects TRBV29-1 to TRBJ1-1, with D unresolved. The ends were cut back, 6 bases at V and 5 bases at J, with 16 bases in the middle. The CDR3 sequence is 13 residues long. The germline gives CDR1 SQVTM, CDR2 ANQGSEA.

The CDR3 nucleotides are TGTGCCAGCACCAGGGCGGACTTGGACACTGAAGCTTTCTTT. As protein: CASTRADLDTEAFF. This chain links TRBV25-1 with TRBJ1-1; D perhaps matches TRBD1 (5 bases). This CDR3 comprises 14 residues. In germline, CDR1 is MGHDK, CDR2 SYGVNS. Trimming shortened V by 7 bases and J by 3 bases, and 15 bases separated the two germline ends.

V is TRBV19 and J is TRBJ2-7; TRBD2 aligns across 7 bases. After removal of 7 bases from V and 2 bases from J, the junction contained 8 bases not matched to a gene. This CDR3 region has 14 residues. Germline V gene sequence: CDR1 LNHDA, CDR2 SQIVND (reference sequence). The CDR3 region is CASNGGGITYEQYF. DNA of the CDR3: TGTGCCAGTAACGGGGGAGGGATTACCTACGAGCAGTACTTC.

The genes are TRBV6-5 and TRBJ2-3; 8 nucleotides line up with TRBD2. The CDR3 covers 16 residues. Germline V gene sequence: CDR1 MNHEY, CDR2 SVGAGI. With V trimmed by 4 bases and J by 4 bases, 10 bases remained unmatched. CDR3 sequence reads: CASSFYRDGRADTQYF. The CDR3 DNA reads TGTGCCAGCAGTTTTTACCGGGACGGGAGGGCAGATACGCAGTATTTT.

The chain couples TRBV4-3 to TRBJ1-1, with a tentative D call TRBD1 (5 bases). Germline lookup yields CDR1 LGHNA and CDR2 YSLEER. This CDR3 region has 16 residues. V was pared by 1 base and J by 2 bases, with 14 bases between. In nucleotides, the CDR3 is TGCGCCAGCAGCCAAGGTATGGGGGGTTTCAACACTGAAGCTTTCTTT. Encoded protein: CASSQGMGGFNTEAFF.

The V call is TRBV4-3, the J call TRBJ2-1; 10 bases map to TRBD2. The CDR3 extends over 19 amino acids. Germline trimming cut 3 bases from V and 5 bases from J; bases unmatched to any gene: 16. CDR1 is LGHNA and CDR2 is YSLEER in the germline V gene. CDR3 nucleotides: TGCGCCAGCAGCCATTCCGAAGACATCCTAGCGGGAGCTGACAATGAGCAGTTCTTC. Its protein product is CASSHSEDILAGADNEQFF.

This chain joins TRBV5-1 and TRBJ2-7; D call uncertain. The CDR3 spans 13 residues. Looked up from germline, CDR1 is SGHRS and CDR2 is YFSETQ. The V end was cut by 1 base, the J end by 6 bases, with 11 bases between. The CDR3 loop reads CASSLLGVSEQYF. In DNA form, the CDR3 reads TGCGCCAGCAGCTTGTTAGGTGTTAGCGAGCAGTACTTC.

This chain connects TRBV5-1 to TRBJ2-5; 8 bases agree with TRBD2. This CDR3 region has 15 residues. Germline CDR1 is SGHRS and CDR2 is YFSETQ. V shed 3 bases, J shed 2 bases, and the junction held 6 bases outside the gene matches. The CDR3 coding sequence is TGCGCCAGCAGCTCGAGGGCGGGAGGTCAAGAGACCCAGTACTTC. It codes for CASSSRAGGQETQYF.

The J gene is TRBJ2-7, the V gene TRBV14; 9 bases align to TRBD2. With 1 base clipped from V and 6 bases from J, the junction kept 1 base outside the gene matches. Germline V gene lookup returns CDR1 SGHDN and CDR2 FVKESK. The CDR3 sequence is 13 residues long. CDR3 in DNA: TGTGCCAGCAGCCAAGTTAGCGGGAGCGAGCAGTACTTC. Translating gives CASSQVSGSEQYF.

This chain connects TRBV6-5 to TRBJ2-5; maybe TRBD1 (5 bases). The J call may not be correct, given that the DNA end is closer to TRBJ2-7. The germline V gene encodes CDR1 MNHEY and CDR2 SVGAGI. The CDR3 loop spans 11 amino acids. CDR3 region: CASSGGAEQYF. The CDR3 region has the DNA TGTGCCAGCAGTGGTGGGGCCGAGCAGTACTTC.